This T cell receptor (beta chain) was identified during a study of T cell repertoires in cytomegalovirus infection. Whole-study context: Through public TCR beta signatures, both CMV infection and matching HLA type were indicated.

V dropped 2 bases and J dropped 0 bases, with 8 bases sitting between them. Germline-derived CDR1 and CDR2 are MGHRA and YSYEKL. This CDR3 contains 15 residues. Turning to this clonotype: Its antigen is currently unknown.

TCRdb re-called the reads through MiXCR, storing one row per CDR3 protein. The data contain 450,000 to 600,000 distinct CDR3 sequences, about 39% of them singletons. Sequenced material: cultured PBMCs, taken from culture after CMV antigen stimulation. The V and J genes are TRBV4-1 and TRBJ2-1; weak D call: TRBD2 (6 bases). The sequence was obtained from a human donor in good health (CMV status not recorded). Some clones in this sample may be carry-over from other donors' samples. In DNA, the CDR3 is TGCGCCAGCAGCCAAACGACTAGCTCCTACAATGAGCAGTTCTTC. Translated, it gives CASSQTTSSYNEQFF.